This T cell receptor (beta chain) is drawn from a study of spatial heterogeneity in lung cancer. Sample time point: sample taken at primary tumor resection. Unsorted whole RNA samples from tumor, nontumor lung or frozen PBMC were sequenced. A single record per CDR3 protein comes from TCRdb applying MiXCR to the 5' RACE reads. This sample yields roughly 18,000 distinct CDR3 sequences, of which 5.5% to 6% are seen a single time; 10% belongs to the top ten. The V gene's germline CDR1 is DFQATT and CDR2 SNEGSKA (reference sequence). V lost 3 bases and J lost 4; bases outside the gene matches: 9. The CDR3 covers 15 residues. Whole-study findings and limits: Mutation tallies in tumors tracked expanded intratumoral alpha and beta TCR counts.

There are many counts of this clonotype. Its specificity is unknown. The clonotype was recovered from a female donor with early-stage non-small cell lung cancer. The chain recombines TRBV20-1 with TRBJ2-1; 7 nucleotides align to TRBD2. The material sequenced was lung tumor tissue, taken at surgery. For the CDR3, the DNA is TGCAGTGCTAGTAACCTAGCGGTACTTTACAATGAGCAGTTCTTC. It encodes CSASNLAVLYNEQFF.